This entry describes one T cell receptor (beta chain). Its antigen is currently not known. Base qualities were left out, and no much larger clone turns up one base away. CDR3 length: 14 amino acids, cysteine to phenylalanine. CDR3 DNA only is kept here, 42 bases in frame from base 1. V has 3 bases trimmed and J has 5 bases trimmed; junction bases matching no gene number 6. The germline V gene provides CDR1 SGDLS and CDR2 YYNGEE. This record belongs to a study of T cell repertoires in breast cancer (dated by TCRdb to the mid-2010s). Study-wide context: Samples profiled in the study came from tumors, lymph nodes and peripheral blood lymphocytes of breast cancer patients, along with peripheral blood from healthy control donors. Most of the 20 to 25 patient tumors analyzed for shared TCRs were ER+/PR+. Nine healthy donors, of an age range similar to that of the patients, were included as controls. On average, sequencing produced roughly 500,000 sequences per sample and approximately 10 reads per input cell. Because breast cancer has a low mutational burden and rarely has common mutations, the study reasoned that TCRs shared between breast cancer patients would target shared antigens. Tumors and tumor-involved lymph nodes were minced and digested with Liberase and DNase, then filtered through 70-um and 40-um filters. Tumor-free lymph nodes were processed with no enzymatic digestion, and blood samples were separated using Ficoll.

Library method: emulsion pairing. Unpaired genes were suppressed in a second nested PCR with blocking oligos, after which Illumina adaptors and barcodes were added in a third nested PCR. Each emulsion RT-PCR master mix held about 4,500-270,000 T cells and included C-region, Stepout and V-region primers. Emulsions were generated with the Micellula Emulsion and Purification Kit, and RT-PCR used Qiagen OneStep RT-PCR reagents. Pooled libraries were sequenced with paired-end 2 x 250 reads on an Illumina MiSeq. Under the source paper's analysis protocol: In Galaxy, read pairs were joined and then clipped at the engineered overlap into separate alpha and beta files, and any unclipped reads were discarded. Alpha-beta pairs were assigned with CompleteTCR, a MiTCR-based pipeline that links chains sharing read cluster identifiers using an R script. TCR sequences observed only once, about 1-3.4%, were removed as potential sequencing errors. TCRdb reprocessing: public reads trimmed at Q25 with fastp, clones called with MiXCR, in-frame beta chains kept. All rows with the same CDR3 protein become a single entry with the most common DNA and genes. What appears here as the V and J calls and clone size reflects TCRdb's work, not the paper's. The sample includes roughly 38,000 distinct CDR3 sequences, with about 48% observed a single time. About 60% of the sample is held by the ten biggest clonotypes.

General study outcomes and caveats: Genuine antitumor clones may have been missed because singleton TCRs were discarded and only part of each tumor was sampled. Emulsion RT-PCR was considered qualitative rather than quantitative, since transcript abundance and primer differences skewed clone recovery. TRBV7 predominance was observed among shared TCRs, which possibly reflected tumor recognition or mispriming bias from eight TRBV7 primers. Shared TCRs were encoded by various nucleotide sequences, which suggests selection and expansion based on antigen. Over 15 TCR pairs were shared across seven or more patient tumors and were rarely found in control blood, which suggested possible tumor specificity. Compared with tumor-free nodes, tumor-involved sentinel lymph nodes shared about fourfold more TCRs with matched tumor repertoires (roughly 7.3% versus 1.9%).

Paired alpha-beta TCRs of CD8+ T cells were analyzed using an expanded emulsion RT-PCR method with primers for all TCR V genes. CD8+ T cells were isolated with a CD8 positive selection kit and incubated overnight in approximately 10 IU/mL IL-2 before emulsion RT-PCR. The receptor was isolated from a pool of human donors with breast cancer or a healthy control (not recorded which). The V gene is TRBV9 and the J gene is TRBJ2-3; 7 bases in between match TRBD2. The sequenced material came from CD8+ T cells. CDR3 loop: CASSEGGTIDTQYF. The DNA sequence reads TGTGCCAGCAGCGAGGGAGGGACCATAGATACGCAGTATTTT.